A selection of T cell receptor beta chains follows, all from one sample in a study of blood T cells in healthy people across ages. TCRdb itself ran the 5' RACE reads through MiXCR, one entry per CDR3 protein. The sample includes about 640,000 distinct CDR3 sequences, roughly two fifths of them seen just once. Input material: blood. All receptors derive from a man older than 75 in good health. CDR3s include the opening cysteine and the closing phenylalanine or tryptophan. D genes are given only for firm matches. The size of a clone is reported for some rows only, either as once, few or many, or as a class for expanded clones.

clone_size	v_call	d_call	j_call	cdr3_nt	cdr3_aa
-	TRBV6-2/TRBV6-3	-	TRBJ2-2	TGTGCCAGCAGCCAGACACCCGCGAACACCGGGGAGCTGTTTTTT	CASSQTPANTGELFF
-	TRBV7-8	-	TRBJ2-5	TGTGCCAGCAGCTTAGCGAGGCTGATCCGGGGAGAGACCCAGTACTTC	CASSLARLIRGETQYF
-	TRBV6-2/TRBV6-3	-	TRBJ2-1	TGTGCCAGCAGATCCAGGGTTTCCTTATACAATGAGCAGTTCTTC	CASRSRVSLYNEQFF
-	TRBV6-1	TRBD1	TRBJ1-6	TGTGCCAGCAGTGAAATGGACAGGTTTTCACCCCTCCACTTT	CASSEMDRFSPLHF
many	TRBV28	TRBD2	TRBJ2-3	TGTGCCAGCAGGGCTAGCGGGAGGGCAGATACGCAGTATTTT	CASRASGRADTQYF
once	TRBV29-1	-	TRBJ2-1	TGCAGCGTTGGTTGGGATACCTACAATGAGCAGTTCTTC	CSVGWDTYNEQFF
many	TRBV6-2/TRBV6-3	-	TRBJ2-7	TGTGCCAGCAGTTTCGATAGCGGTTCCTACGAGCAGTACTTC	CASSFDSGSYEQYF
few	TRBV5-1	-	TRBJ2-3	TGCGCCAGCAGCTTGGCCCTAGATACGCAGTATTTT	CASSLALDTQYF
few	TRBV4-3	TRBD1	TRBJ1-1	TGCGCCAGCAGCCAGGAGGGACAGGGTAGAACTGAAGCTTTCTTT	CASSQEGQGRTEAFF
-	TRBV24-1	TRBD1	TRBJ1-2	TGTGCCACCAGTGATCAGACAGGGCGCGGCTACACCTTC	CATSDQTGRGYTF
-	TRBV4-3	TRBD1	TRBJ2-3	TGCGCCAGCAGCCAAGTTTGGGGACAGACCACAGATACGCAGTATTTT	CASSQVWGQTTDTQYF
-	TRBV7-2	-	TRBJ2-6	TGTGCCAGCAGCTTAGGGAGTTTAGGGGCCAACGTCCTGACTTTC	CASSLGSLGANVLTF
few	TRBV7-2	-	TRBJ1-3	TGTGCCAGCAGGGCCGGACGTAACTCTGGAAACACCATATATTTT	CASRAGRNSGNTIYF
few	TRBV15	-	TRBJ2-6	TGTGCCACCAGCAGAGATCCAACGTCCTCTGGGGCCAACGTCCTGACTTTC	CATSRDPTSSGANVLTF